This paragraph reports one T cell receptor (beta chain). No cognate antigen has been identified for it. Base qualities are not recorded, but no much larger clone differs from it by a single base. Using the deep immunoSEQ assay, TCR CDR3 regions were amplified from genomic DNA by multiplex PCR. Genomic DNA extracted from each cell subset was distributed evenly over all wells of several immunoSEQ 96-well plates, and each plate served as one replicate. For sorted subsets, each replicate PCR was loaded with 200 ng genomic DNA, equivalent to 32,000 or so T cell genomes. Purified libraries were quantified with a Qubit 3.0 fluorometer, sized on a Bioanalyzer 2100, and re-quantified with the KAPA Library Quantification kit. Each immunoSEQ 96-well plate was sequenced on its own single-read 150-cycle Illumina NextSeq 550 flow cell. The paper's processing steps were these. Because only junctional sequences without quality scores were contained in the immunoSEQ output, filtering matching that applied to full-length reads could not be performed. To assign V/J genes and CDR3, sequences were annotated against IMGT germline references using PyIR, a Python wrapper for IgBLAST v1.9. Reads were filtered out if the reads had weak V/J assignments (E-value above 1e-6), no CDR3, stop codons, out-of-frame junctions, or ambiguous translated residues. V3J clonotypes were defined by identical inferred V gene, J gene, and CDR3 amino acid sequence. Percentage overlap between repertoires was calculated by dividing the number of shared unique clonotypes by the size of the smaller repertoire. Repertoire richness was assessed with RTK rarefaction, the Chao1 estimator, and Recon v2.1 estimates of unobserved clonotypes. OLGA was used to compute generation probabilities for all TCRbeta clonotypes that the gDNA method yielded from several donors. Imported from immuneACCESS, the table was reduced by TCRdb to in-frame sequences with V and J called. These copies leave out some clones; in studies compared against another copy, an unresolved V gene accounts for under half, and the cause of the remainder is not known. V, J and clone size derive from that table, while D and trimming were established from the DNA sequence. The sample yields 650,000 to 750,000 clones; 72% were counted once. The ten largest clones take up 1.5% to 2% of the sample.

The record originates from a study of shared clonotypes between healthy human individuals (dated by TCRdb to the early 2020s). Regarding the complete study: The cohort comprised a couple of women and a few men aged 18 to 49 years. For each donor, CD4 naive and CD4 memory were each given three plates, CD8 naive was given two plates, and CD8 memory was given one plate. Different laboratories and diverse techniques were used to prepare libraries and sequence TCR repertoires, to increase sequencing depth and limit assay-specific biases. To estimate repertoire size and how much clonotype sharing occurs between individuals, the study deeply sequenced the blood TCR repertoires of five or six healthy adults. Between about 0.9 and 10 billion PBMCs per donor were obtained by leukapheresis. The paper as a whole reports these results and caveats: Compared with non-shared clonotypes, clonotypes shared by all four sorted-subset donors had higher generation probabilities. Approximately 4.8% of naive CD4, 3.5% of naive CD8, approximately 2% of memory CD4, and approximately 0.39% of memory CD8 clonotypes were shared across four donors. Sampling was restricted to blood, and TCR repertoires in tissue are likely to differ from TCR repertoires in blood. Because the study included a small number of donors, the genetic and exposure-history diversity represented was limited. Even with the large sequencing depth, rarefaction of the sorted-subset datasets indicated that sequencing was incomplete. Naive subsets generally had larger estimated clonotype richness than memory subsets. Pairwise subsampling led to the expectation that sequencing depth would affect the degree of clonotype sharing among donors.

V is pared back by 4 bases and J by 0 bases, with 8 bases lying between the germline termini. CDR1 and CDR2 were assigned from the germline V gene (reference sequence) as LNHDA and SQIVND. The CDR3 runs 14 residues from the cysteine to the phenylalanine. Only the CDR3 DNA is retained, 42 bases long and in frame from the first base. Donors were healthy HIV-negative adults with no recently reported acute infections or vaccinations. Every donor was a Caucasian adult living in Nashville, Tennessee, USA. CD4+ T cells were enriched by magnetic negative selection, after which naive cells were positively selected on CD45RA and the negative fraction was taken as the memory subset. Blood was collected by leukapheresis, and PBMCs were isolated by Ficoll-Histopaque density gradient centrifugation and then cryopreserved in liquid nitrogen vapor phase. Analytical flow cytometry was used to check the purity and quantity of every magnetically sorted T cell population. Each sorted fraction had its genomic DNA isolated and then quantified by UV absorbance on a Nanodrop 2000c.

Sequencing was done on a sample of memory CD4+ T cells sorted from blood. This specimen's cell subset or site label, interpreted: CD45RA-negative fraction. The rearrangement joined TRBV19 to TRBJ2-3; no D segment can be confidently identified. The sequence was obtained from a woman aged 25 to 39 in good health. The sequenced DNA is TGTGCCAGTAGTACGGTAGCTAGCACAGATACGCAGTATTTT. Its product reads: CASSTVASTDTQYF.